This T cell receptor (beta chain) was sequenced in a study of beta chain features in type 1 diabetes. For the study at large: Summed over all samples, the examined sorted cells came to more than 85 million. Study-wide findings and caveats: Shorter templates might be favored by PCR, equally in patients and controls. Shortening of TCRB CDR3s, moderate but significant, appeared in all four CD4+ subsets of Type 1 diabetes patients. Lower insertion and higher deletion counts appeared at VDJ junctions in type 1 diabetes patients.

Expressed TCRB transcripts were sequenced after all isolated RNA was converted to cDNA. Using immunoSEQ multiplex PCR, the repertoire was profiled, and TCRdb retains in-frame clones only, with some absent. Among some 900,000 clones listed, under 20% were seen once. Germline CDR1 is SGHNT and CDR2 is YYREEE (reference sequence). V was cut by 1 base and J by 2 bases, with 8 bases left in between. This CDR3 comprises 14 residues. Concerning this clone itself: What it recognizes is unknown.

The chain links TRBV5-4 to TRBJ2-3; unclear D gene. This receptor was obtained from a young woman in good health. Sequenced material: naive CD4+ T cells from blood. This CDR3 reads CASSLPGDTDTQYF. CDR3 nucleotide sequence: TGTGCCAGCAGCTTGCCAGGTGACACAGATACGCAGTATTTT.